A single sample is the source of the 21 T cell receptor beta chains below, sequenced in a study of blood T cell repertoires in COVID-19. The protocol was immunoSEQ multiplex PCR, while the TCRdb copy is restricted to in-frame clones and leaves out a portion. Of about 50,000 clones in the sample, 80% to 90% are singletons; the top ten hold approximately 12%. Material: peripheral blood. The receptors stem from a human donor with active COVID-19. The donor label of this sample is uncertain.

As DNA, the CDR3 is TGCGCCAGCAGCCCACAACCGGGACTAGCCGCCAATGAGCAGTTCTTC. Its translation: CASSPQPGLAANEQFF. This chain connects TRBV4-3 to TRBJ2-1, with TRBD2 identical over 9 bases. CDR1 is LGHNA, CDR2 YSLEER, per germline. The CDR3 length is 16 residues. Trimming cost V 4 bases and J 6 bases; bases outside gene matches: 10.

This clone was observed once. The chain joins TRBV2 to TRBJ2-1, with D possibly being TRBD2 (6 bases). The germline gives CDR1 SNHLY, CDR2 FYNNEI. This CDR3 spans 14 amino acids. Trimming removed 7 bases at V and 3 bases at J, with 13 bases between. The CDR3 DNA reads TGTGCCAGCACGGCGGGGCAGTTCTACAATGAGCAGTTCTTC. Protein product: CASTAGQFYNEQFF.

The rearrangement joins TRBV12-5 to TRBJ2-1; 8 bases are a match to TRBD1. The CDR3 extends over 19 amino acids. The germline V gene encodes CDR1 LGHNT and CDR2 FRNRAP. Trimming at V came to 6 bases and at J to 0 bases, leaving 16 bases not matched to a gene. The CDR3 protein is CASGPPGQVLLSSYNEQFF. The DNA of the CDR3 is TGTGCTAGTGGGCCGCCGGGACAGGTACTACTGAGCTCCTACAATGAGCAGTTCTTC.

This chain links TRBV3-1 (or the pseudogene TRBV3-2) with TRBJ2-6; D not certain. The CDR3 is made up of 18 amino acids. V was clipped by 0 bases and J by 4 bases, with 16 bases between them. The germline V gene encodes CDR1 LGHDT and CDR2 YNNKEL (reference sequence). The CDR3 sequence is CASSQDSGMSPGANVLTF. The DNA for the CDR3 is TGTGCCAGCAGCCAAGATTCCGGTATGAGTCCCGGGGCCAACGTCCTGACTTTC.

This chain connects TRBV6-2 or TRBV6-3 to TRBJ1-5; TRBD1 matches at 7 bases. The CDR3 extends over 15 amino acids. From germline, CDR1 is MNHEY and CDR2 SVGEGT. V shed 5 bases, J shed 4 bases, and the junction held 8 bases outside the gene matches. The CDR3 region has the DNA TGTGCCAGCAGTCACCCTAACAGGGGAAATCAGCCCCAGCATTTT. It specifies CASSHPNRGNQPQHF.

This chain connects TRBV9 to TRBJ2-7; tentatively, D is TRBD2 (6 bases). Germline values: CDR1 SGDLS, CDR2 YYNGEE. The CDR3 is 14 residues long. Trimming took 1 base from V and 3 from J, leaving 11 bases between them. The CDR3 sequence: CASSVTGGNYEQYF. The DNA of the CDR3 is TGTGCCAGCAGCGTAACTGGCGGGAACTACGAGCAGTACTTC.

The rearrangement joins TRBV7-9 to TRBJ2-7; D is possibly TRBD2 (6 bases). Trimming left V 1 base short and J 7 bases short, with 11 bases between. The CDR3 has 13 residues. The germline gives CDR1 SEHNR, CDR2 FQNEAQ (reference sequence). This CDR3 reads CASSLVGGYEQYF. CDR3 nucleotide sequence: TGTGCCAGCAGCTTAGTGGGGGGTTATGAGCAGTACTTC. The variable domain in full, with the rest retrieved from reference TRBV7-9 and TRBJ2-7, is DTGVSQNPRHKITKRGQNVTFRCDPISEHNRLYWYRQTLGQGPEFLTYFQNEAQLEKSRLLSDRFSAERPKGSFSTLEIQRTEQGDSAMYLCASSLVGGYEQYFGPGTRLTVT.

This clone was counted a few times. This chain connects TRBV4-3 to TRBJ1-6; 7 bases are shared with TRBD1. The germline V gene encodes CDR1 LGHNA and CDR2 YSLEER. The CDR3 length is 16 residues. Trimming cost V 1 base and J 10 bases; bases outside gene matches: 10. CDR3 residues: CASSQVLRGQGSPLHF. In DNA, the CDR3 is TGCGCCAGCAGCCAAGTATTGAGGGGGCAGGGATCACCCCTCCACTTT.

The V gene is TRBV28, the J gene TRBJ2-5, with TRBD1 as a possible D gene (6 bases). Germline V gene lookup returns CDR1 MDHEN and CDR2 SYDVKM. CDR3 length: 15 amino acids. V was cut by 6 bases and J by 4 bases, with 18 bases left in between. In DNA form, the CDR3 reads TGTGCCAGCAGCCCACCCACAGGGAGCCGAGAGACCCAGTACTTC. Translated: CASSPPTGSRETQYF. Variable domain in full (rest from reference TRBV28 and TRBJ2-5): DVKVTQSSRYLVKRTGEKVFLECVQDMDHENMFWYRQDPGLGLRLIYFSYDVKMKEKGDIPEGYSVSREKKERFSLILESASTNQTSMYLCASSPPTGSRETQYFGPGTRLLVL.

CDR3 amino acids: CASSLASSGSLSYEQYF. The CDR3 DNA reads as TGTGCCAGCAGCTTAGCGTCTAGCGGGAGTCTCTCCTACGAGCAGTACTTC. The V gene is TRBV7-2, the J gene TRBJ2-7; the match to TRBD2 covers 10 bases. The germline V gene has CDR1 SGHTA and CDR2 FQGNSA. This CDR3 spans 17 amino acids. Trimming took 0 bases from V and 0 from J; bases not matched to a gene: 5.

Details on this clone: The sample carries other DNA sequences with the same CDR3. The chain links TRBV5-5 to TRBJ2-5; 9 nucleotides match TRBD1. CDR1 and CDR2 from the germline V gene are SGHKS and YYEKEE (reference sequence). This CDR3 region has 13 residues. Trimming cost V 4 bases and J 2 bases; bases outside gene matches: 0. This chain's CDR3 is CASSGTGQETQYF. The CDR3 DNA reads TGTGCCAGCAGCGGGACAGGGCAAGAGACCCAGTACTTC. Together with reference TRBV5-5 and TRBJ2-5, the CDR3 gives the full variable domain: DAGVTQSPTHLIKTRGQQVTLRCSPISGHKSVSWYQQVLGQGPQFIFQYYEKEERGRGNFPDRFSARQFPNYSSELNVNALLLGDSALYLCASSGTGQETQYFGPGTRLLVL.

This chain joins TRBV19 and TRBJ2-7, with a tentative D call TRBD2 (6 bases). This CDR3 region has 11 residues. V was shortened by 9 bases and J by 5 bases, with 11 bases between the two germline ends. The germline CDR1 and CDR2 sequences are LNHDA and SQIVND (reference sequence). In DNA form, the CDR3 reads TGTGCCAGCCGCAGGGAGGACGAGCAGTACTTC. This codes for CASRREDEQYF.

This clone was recorded a few times. The rearrangement joins TRBV27 to TRBJ2-3, with 10 bases that match TRBD2. The CDR3 loop spans 16 amino acids. Germline V lookup: CDR1 MNHEY, CDR2 SMNVEV (reference sequence). V trimming: 6 bases; J trimming: 5 bases; junction bases outside the gene matches: 11. CDR3 coding DNA: TGTGCCAGCAGACCGGTGAGAGCGGGGGGGAAAGATACGCAGTATTTT. Its protein product is CASRPVRAGGKDTQYF.

CDR3 DNA: TGTGCCAGTCGTCTGGGCCTACGGTTTCATGATAGCAATCAGCCCCAGCATTTT. It translates to CASRLGLRFHDSNQPQHF. The chain joins TRBV27 to TRBJ1-5; D not resolved. The CDR3 is 18 amino acids. The V and J ends lost 9 bases and 0 bases respectively, with 24 bases between them. Looked up from germline, CDR1 is MNHEY and CDR2 is SMNVEV (reference sequence).

This sequence joins TRBV14 and TRBJ1-2; 7 nucleotides match TRBD1. The V gene's germline CDR1 is SGHDN and CDR2 FVKESK. This CDR3 has 15 residues. The J segment lost 1 base and the V segment lost 5 bases, leaving 7 bases of the junction unmatched. The CDR3 here is CASSATGELNYGYTF. The CDR3 DNA sequence: TGTGCCAGCAGCGCTACAGGGGAGCTTAACTATGGCTACACCTTC.

Written as DNA, the CDR3 is TGCAGCGTTCGGACAGCTTTCCCTGGAAACACCATATATTTT. The encoded protein is CSVRTAFPGNTIYF. The chain joins TRBV29-1 to TRBJ1-3; TRBD1 is a possible D gene (6 bases). Trimming shortened V by 5 bases and J by 2 bases, and 13 bases separated the two germline ends. The CDR3 is 14 residues long. Looked up from germline, CDR1 is SQVTM and CDR2 is ANQGSEA. Drawing the rest from reference TRBV29-1 and TRBJ1-3, the complete variable domain is SAVISQKPSRDICQRGTSLTIQCQVDSQVTMMFWYRQQPGQSLTLIATANQGSEATYESGFVIDKFPISRPNLTFSTLTVSNMSPEDSSIYLCSVRTAFPGNTIYFGEGSWLTVV.

On this clone: One end of the junction is discordant with germline, which a read error may explain. The chain has TRBV5-4 and TRBJ2-7; the match to TRBD1 covers 8 bases. Germline CDR1 and CDR2: SGHNT and YYREEE (reference sequence). The CDR3 covers 11 residues. CDR3 sequence reads: CASSFLGQASF. The DNA of the CDR3 is TGTGCCAGCAGCTTCCTGGGACAGGCTTCCTTC.

The chain combines TRBV7-2 with TRBJ1-3; D remains ambiguous. CDR3 length: 14 amino acids. The germline V gene encodes CDR1 SGHTA and CDR2 FQGNSA. Trimming shortened V by 4 bases and J by 2 bases, and 9 bases separated the two germline ends. CDR3 sequence: CASSSQATGNTIYF. DNA for the CDR3: TGTGCCAGCAGCTCCCAGGCTACTGGAAACACCATATATTTT.

The J gene is TRBJ1-6, the V gene TRBV11-2, with 8 bases aligning to TRBD1. After removal of 1 base from V and 9 bases from J, the junction contained 8 bases not matched to a gene. Looked up from germline, CDR1 is SGHAT and CDR2 is FQNNGV. The CDR3 is 16 amino acids. CDR3 bases: TGTGCCAGCAGCTTAGGACCCCCAGGGGGCATTTCACCCCTCCACTTT. Translation gives CASSLGPPGGISPLHF.

The chain is built from TRBV19 and TRBJ2-1, with TRBD1 identical over 8 bases. The CDR3 sequence is 16 residues long. Germline assignment: CDR1 LNHDA and CDR2 SQIVND (reference sequence). J was trimmed by 1 base and V by 5 bases; bases with no gene match: 7. The CDR3 DNA sequence: TGTGCCAGTAGTGCCGGACAGGGAGGATCCTACAATGAGCAGTTCTTC. Protein sequence: CASSAGQGGSYNEQFF.

The chain joins TRBV18 to TRBJ2-1, with a possible D match to TRBD2 (12 bases). V was clipped by 6 bases and J by 1 base, with 25 bases between them. The CDR3 runs 19 residues. CDR1 and CDR2 (germline): KGHSH, LQKENI. This CDR3 is CASSRGTGGLAGSYNEQFF. Here the CDR3 DNA reads TGTGCCAGCTCGAGGGGGACAGGGGGACTAGCGGGTTCCTACAATGAGCAGTTCTTC. The full variable domain, rest sourced from reference TRBV18 and TRBJ2-1, is NAGVMQNPRHLVRRRGQEARLRCSPMKGHSHVYWYRQLPEEGLKFMVYLQKENIIDESGMPKERFSAEFPKEGPSILRIQQVVRGDSAAYFCASSRGTGGLAGSYNEQFFGPGTRLTVL.